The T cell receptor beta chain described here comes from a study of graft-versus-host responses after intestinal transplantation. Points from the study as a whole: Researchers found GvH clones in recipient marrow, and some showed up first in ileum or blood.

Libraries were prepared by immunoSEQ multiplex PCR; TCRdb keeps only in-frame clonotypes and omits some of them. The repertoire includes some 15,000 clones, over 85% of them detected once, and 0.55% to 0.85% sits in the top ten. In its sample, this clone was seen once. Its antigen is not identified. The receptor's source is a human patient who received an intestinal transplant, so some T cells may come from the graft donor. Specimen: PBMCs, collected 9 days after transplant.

CDR3 region: CSVRQGQGDGYTF. Here the CDR3 DNA reads TGCAGCGTCCGACAGGGACAGGGGGATGGCTACACCTTC. The J gene is TRBJ1-2, the V gene TRBV29-1; 11 bases match TRBD1. This CDR3 comprises 13 residues. In germline, CDR1 is SQVTM, CDR2 ANQGSEA. With 6 bases clipped from V and 6 bases from J, the junction kept 6 bases outside the gene matches.